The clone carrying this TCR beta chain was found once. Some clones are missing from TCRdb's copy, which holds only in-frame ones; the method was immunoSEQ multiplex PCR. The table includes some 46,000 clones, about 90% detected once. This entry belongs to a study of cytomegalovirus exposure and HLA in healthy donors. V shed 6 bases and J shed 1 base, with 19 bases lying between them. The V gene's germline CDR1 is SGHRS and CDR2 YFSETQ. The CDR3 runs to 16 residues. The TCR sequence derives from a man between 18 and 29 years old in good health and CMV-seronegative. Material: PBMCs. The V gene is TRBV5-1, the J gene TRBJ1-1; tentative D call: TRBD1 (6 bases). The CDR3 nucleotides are TGCGCCAGCAACCCTGGACCAGGGGTGGGGAACACTGAAGCTTTCTTT. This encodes CASNPGPGVGNTEAFF.